The text below deals with one T cell receptor (beta chain). Its antigen remains unidentified. The germline CDR1 and CDR2 sequences are DFQATT and SNEGSKA (reference sequence). The CDR3 consists of 14 residues. Alongside a J-beta primer mix, a sample-barcoded 5' primer served in a second PCR lasting roughly 7 to 11 cycles. TCRdb fed the 5' RACE reads into MiXCR, producing one record per CDR3 protein. The sample yields under 800,000 distinct CDR3 sequences, about 40% seen once. These data come from a study of blood T cells in healthy people across ages. Overall study results and limits: From one million sequenced T cells, diversity estimates were lower bounds. Aged donors had fewer naive CD4+ cells and lower diversity than long-lived donors. Leaving the PBMCs unsorted stopped any conclusive comparison of naive versus antigen-experienced cells.

V is TRBV20-1 and J is TRBJ2-4; 8 bases are shared with TRBD2. The J call may be incorrect, as the DNA end agrees better with TRBJ2-7. The sequence was collected from a woman aged 60-75 years in good health. The sample was blood. The CDR3 sequence: CSAPISSGGYEQYF. CDR3 nucleotide sequence: TGCAGTGCTCCCATTTCGAGCGGGGGCTACGAGCAGTACTTC.